What follows describes a single T cell receptor beta chain. In germline, CDR1 is SGHRS, CDR2 YFSETQ. The CDR3 contains 17 residues. Trimming at V came to 2 bases and at J to 0 bases, leaving 11 bases not matched to a gene. This entry is derived from a study of blood T cell repertoires in COVID-19. In the original processing: Reference gene primer amplification in the assay estimated nucleated cell counts. Assay used: immunoSEQ multiplex PCR; TCRdb lists only in-frame clones, some missing. The DNA was the basis for D and trimming; V, J and clone size are from that table. This sample has roughly 57,000 clones, with approximately 87% found just once. Patients from Seattle were sampled longitudinally, starting during active infection.

This receptor was taken from a woman aged 60 to 75 with COVID-19, enrolled during active disease. The chain combines TRBV5-1 with TRBJ2-7; TRBD2 aligns across 7 bases. The specimen was peripheral blood. The CDR3 sequence is CASSLGRVGGSSYEQYF. In nucleotides, the CDR3 is TGCGCCAGCAGCTTAGGCCGCGTTGGCGGGAGCTCCTACGAGCAGTACTTC.